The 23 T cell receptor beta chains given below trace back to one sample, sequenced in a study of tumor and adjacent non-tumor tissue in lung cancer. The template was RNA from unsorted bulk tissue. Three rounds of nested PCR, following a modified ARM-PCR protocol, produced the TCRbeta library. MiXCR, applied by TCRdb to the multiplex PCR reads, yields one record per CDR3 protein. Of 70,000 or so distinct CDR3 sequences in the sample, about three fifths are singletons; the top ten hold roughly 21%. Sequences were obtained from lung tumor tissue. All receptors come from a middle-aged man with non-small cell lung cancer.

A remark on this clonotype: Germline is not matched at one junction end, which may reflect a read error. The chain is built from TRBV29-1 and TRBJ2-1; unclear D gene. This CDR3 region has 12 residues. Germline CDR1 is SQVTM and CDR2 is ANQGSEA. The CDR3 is CSVASSYKEQFF. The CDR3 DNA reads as TGCAGCGTCGCAAGCTCCTACAAAGAGCAGTTCTTC.

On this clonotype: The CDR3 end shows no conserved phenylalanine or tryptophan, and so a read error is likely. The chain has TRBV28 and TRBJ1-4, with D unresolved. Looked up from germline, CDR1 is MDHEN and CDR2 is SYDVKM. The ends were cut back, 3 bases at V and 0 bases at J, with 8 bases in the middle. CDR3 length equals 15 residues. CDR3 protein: CASSFRTTTNEKLFY. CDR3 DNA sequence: TGTGCCAGCAGTTTTAGGACCACAACTAATGAAAAACTGTTTTAT.

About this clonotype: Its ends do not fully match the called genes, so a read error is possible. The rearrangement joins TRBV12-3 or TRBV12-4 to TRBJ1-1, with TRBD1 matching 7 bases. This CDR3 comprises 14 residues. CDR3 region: CTSTLDQGDTEAFF. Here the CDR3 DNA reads TGTACCAGCACTTTAGACCAGGGGGACACTGAAGCTTTCTTT.

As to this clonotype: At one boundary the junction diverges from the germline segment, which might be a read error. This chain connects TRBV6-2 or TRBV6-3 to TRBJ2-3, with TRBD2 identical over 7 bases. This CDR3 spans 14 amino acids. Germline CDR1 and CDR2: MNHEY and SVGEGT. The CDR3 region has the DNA TGTGCCAACAGTAGGGGCGGGAGAACAGATACGCAGTGTTTT. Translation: CANSRGGRTDTQCF.

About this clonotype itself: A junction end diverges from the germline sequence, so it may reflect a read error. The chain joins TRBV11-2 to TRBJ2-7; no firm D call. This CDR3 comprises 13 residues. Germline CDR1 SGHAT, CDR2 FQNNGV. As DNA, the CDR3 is TGTGACAGCAGCTTGAGGTTAGGTTTCGAGCAGTACTTC. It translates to CDSSLRLGFEQYF.

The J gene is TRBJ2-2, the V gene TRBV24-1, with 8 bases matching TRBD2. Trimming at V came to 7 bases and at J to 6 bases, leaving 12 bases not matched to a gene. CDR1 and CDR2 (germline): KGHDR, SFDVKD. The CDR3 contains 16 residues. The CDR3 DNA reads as TGTGCCACCAGCGGCGGGACTAGGTTGTTTTCCGGGGAGCTGTTTTTT. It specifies CATSGGTRLFSGELFF.

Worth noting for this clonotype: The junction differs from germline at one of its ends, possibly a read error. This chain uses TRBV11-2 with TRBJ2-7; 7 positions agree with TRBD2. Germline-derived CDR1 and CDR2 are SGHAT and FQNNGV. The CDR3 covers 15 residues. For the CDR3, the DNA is TGTGCCTGCAGCTTAGAGCGGGGAGGGACCCACGAGCAGTACTTC. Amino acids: CACSLERGGTHEQYF.

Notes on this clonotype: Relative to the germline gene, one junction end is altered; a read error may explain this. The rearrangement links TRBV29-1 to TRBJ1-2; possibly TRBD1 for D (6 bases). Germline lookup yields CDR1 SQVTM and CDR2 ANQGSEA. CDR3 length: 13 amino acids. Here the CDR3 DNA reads TGCAGCGTTGGTCGTCAGGGGAACTATGGCTGCACCTTC. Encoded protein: CSVGRQGNYGCTF.

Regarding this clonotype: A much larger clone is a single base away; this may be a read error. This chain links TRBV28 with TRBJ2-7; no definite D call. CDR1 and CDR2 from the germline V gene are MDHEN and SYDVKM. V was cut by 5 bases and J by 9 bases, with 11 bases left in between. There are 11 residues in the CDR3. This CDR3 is CASSRAGVQYF. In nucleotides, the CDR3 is TGTGCCAGCAGTAGAGCTGGTGTGCAGTACTTC. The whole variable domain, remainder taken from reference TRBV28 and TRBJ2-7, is DVKVTQSSRYLVKRTGEKVFLECVQDMDHENMFWYRQDPGLGLRLIYFSYDVKMKEKGDIPEGYSVSREKKERFSLILESASTNQTSMYLCASSRAGVQYFGPGTRLTVT.

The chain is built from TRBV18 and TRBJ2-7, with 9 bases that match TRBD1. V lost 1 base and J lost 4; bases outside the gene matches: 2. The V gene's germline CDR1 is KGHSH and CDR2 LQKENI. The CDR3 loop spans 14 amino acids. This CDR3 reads CASSPRQGVYEQYF. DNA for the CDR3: TGTGCCAGCTCACCACGACAGGGGGTATACGAGCAGTACTTC.

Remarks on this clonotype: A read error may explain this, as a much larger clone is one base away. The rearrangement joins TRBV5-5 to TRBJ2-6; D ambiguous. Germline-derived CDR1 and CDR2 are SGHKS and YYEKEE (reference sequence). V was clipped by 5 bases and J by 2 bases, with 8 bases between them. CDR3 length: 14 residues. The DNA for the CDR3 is TGTGCCAGCAGGTCGTGGGCTGGGGCCAACGTCCTGACTTTC. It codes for CASRSWAGANVLTF.

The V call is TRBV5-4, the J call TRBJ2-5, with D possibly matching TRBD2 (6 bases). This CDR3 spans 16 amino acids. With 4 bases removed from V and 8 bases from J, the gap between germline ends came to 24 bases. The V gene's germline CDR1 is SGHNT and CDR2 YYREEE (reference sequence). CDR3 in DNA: TGTGCCAGCAGCCCAGATTTGGCCGGGAGTGGGGACACCCAGTACTTC. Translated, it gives CASSPDLAGSGDTQYF.

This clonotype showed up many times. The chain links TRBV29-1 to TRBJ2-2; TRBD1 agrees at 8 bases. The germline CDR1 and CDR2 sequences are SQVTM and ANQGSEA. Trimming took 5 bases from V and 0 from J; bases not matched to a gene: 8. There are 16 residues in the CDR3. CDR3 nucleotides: TGCAGCGTTCTCGGGACAGGACCTTCGAACACCGGGGAGCTGTTTTTT. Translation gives CSVLGTGPSNTGELFF.

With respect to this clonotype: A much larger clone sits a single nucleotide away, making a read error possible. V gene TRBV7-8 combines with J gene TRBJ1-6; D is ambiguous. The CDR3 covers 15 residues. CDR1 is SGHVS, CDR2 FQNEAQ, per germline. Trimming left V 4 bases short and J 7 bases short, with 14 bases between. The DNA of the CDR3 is TGTGCCAGCAGCTCCTTATGGGGAGAGAATTCACCCCTCCACTTT. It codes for CASSSLWGENSPLHF.

CDR3 residues: CASRLQGKVGYTF. CDR3 bases: TGTGCCAGCAGATTACAGGGTAAAGTTGGCTACACCTTC. The genes are TRBV28 and TRBJ1-2, with D possibly matching TRBD1 (6 bases). The CDR3 extends over 13 amino acids. From germline, CDR1 is MDHEN and CDR2 SYDVKM. The V end lost 6 bases, the J end lost 7 bases, and 15 bases lay between the germline ends.

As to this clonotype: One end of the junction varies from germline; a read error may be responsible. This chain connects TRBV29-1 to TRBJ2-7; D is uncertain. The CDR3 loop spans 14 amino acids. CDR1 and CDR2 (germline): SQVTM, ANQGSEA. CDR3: CNVVVPFGTYEQYF. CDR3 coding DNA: TGCAACGTTGTCGTTCCGTTTGGGACCTACGAGCAGTACTTC.

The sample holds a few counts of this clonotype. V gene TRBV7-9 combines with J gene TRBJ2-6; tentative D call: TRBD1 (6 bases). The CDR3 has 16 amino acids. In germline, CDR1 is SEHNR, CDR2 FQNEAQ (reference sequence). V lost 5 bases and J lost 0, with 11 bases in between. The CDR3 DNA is TGTGCCAGCAGCCTACTGGGGGCCTCTGGGGCCAACGTCCTGACTTTC. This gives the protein CASSLLGASGANVLTF.

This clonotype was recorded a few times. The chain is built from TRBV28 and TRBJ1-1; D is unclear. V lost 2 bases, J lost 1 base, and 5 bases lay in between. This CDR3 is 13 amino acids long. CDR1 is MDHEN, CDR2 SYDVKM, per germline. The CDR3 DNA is TGTGCCAGCAGTTTAGTGACGAACACTGAAGCTTTCTTT. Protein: CASSLVTNTEAFF. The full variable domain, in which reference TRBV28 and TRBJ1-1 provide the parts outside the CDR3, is DVKVTQSSRYLVKRTGEKVFLECVQDMDHENMFWYRQDPGLGLRLIYFSYDVKMKEKGDIPEGYSVSREKKERFSLILESASTNQTSMYLCASSLVTNTEAFFGQGTRLTVV.

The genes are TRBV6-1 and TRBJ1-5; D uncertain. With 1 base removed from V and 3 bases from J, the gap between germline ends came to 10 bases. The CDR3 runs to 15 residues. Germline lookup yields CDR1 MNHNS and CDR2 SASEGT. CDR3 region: CASSEDWANNQPQHF. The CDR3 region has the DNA TGTGCCAGCAGTGAAGACTGGGCCAACAATCAGCCCCAGCATTTT.

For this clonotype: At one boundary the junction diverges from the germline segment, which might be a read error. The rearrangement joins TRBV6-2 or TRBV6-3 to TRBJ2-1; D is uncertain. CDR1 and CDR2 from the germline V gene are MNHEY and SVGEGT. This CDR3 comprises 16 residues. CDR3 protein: CGSSYLGWLPGNEQFF. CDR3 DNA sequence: TGTGGCAGCAGTTACCTAGGCTGGCTTCCCGGCAATGAGCAGTTCTTC.

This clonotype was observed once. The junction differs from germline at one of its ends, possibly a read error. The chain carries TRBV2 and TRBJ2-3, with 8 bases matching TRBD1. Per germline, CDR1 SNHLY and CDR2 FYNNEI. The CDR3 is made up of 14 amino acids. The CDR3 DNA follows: TGTGTCAGCAGTGGGGGACAGGTAACAGATACGCAGTATTTT. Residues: CVSSGGQVTDTQYF.

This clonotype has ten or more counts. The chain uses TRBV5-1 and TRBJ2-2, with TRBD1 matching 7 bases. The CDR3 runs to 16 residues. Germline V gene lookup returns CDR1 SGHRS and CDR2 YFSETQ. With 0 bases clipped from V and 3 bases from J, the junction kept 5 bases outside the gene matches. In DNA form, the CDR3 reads TGCGCCAGCAGCTTGGAAGGGGGCGCTCACACCGGGGAGCTGTTTTTT. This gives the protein CASSLEGGAHTGELFF.

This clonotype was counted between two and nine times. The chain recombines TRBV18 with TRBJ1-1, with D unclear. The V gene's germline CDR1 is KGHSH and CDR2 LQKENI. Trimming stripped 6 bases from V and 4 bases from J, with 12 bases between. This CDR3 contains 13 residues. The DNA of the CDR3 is TGTGCCAGCTCTCCCCAGGACGGCACTGAAGCTTTCTTT. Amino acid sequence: CASSPQDGTEAFF.